Shown below are 27 T cell receptor beta chains from a single sample sequenced in a study of PD-L1 blockade in urothelial cancer. TCRdb keeps only in-frame clones here, not all; method: immunoSEQ multiplex PCR. The sample has fewer than 130,000 clones, 70% to 85% seen once; the top ten hold 2% to 2.5%. The sample consisted of PBMCs, taken around atezolizumab (anti-PD-L1) treatment. Every receptor here comes from a man aged 50 to 60 with urothelial cancer.

The rearrangement joins TRBV29-1 to TRBJ1-1; tentative D call: TRBD1 (6 bases). The CDR3 spans 13 residues. V lost 3 bases, J lost 3 bases, and 11 bases lay in between. Germline CDR1 reads SQVTM; CDR2 reads ANQGSEA. CDR3 DNA: TGCAGCGTTGATGGGGGACAACACACTGAAGCTTTCTTT. Amino acids: CSVDGGQHTEAFF.

The rearrangement links TRBV5-1 to TRBJ2-2; 9 bases agree with TRBD1. The CDR3 runs 15 residues. J was trimmed by 5 bases and V by 4 bases; bases with no gene match: 6. Per the germline V gene, CDR1 is SGHRS and CDR2 is YFSETQ. CDR3: CASSPGQGVTGELFF. The CDR3 DNA is TGCGCCAGCAGCCCGGGACAGGGTGTAACCGGGGAGCTGTTTTTT.

This rearrangement joins TRBV27 to TRBJ1-2; TRBD1 matches at 8 bases. J lost 5 bases, V lost 6 bases, and 8 bases had no gene match. Germline loops: CDR1 MNHEY, CDR2 SMNVEV (reference sequence). This CDR3 is 14 amino acids long. The CDR3 sequence is CASRETGDRYGYTF. The CDR3 DNA reads TGTGCCAGCAGGGAGACAGGGGATCGTTATGGCTACACCTTC.

This chain connects TRBV29-1 to TRBJ2-5; D not certain. This CDR3 is 11 amino acids long. Trimming removed 6 bases at V and 5 bases at J, with 10 bases between. Germline CDR1 reads SQVTM; CDR2 reads ANQGSEA. CDR3 in DNA: TGCAGCGTAAGCTCTGCTGAGACCCAGTACTTC. Protein: CSVSSAETQYF.

V and J are TRBV18 and TRBJ2-7, with 8 bases aligning to TRBD2. V shed 6 bases and J 3 bases; nucleotides not matched to a gene: 10. This CDR3 is built from 15 residues. From germline, CDR1 is KGHSH and CDR2 LQKENI. The CDR3 DNA follows: TGTGCCAGCTCCGCAGGTCCAAGCGGGGGCTACGAGCAGTACTTC. Its protein product is CASSAGPSGGYEQYF.

The V and J genes are TRBV19 and TRBJ2-7, with TRBD2 matching 7 bases. The germline V gene has CDR1 LNHDA and CDR2 SQIVND (reference sequence). Trimming cost V 5 bases and J 3 bases; bases outside gene matches: 10. The CDR3 is 15 amino acids. The chain's CDR3 is CASSLGTIPNYEQYF. The CDR3 DNA reads as TGTGCCAGTAGTCTCGGGACTATTCCCAACTACGAGCAGTACTTC.

CDR3 residues: CASSSKGTGTYEQYF. The CDR3 DNA reads as TGTGCCAGCAGTTCCAAAGGGACAGGTACCTACGAGCAGTACTTC. The chain combines TRBV27 with TRBJ2-7; 8 positions agree with TRBD1. V dropped 4 bases and J dropped 2; count of bases not matched to a gene: 7. The CDR3 is made up of 15 amino acids. The germline V gene encodes CDR1 MNHEY and CDR2 SMNVEV (reference sequence).

The chain couples TRBV15 to TRBJ2-1; possibly TRBD2 for D (5 bases). V lost 1 base and J lost 0, with 10 bases in between. Germline CDR1 LNHNV, CDR2 YYDKDF (reference sequence). The CDR3 has 16 amino acids. As DNA, the CDR3 is TGTGCCACCAGCAGAGCGCGGAGGAACTCCTACAATGAGCAGTTCTTC. Translated, it gives CATSRARRNSYNEQFF.

This chain joins TRBV7-2 and TRBJ2-1, with 8 nucleotides matching TRBD2. CDR1 and CDR2 (germline): SGHTA, FQGNSA. Trimming at V came to 2 bases and at J to 9 bases, leaving 9 bases not matched to a gene. This CDR3 comprises 15 residues. This CDR3 reads CASSLFLGRAAEQFF. CDR3 coding DNA: TGTGCCAGCAGCTTATTCCTCGGGAGGGCCGCTGAGCAGTTCTTC.

Only a few counts were recorded for this clone. This chain connects TRBV28 to TRBJ1-1; 8 bases align to TRBD1. The J segment lost 0 bases and the V segment lost 5 bases, leaving 11 bases of the junction unmatched. Germline CDR1 MDHEN, CDR2 SYDVKM. This CDR3 has 17 residues. DNA for the CDR3: TGTGCCAGCAGTCCCCGACAGGGGCATAGGCTGAACACTGAAGCTTTCTTT. It encodes CASSPRQGHRLNTEAFF.

The gene calls are TRBV5-4 and TRBJ2-1; TRBD1 matches at 9 bases. Losses at the gene ends were 5 bases for V and 7 bases for J; bases not matched to a gene: 7. The CDR3 covers 14 residues. CDR1 SGHNT and CDR2 YYREEE come from the germline V gene (reference sequence). CDR3 nucleotides: TGTGCCAGCAGTTCCCCCGGGACAGGGAATGAGCAGTTCTTC. This gives the protein CASSSPGTGNEQFF.

V gene TRBV28 combines with J gene TRBJ1-2, with D perhaps matching TRBD1 (5 bases). The CDR3 extends over 14 amino acids. V gave up 10 bases and J gave up 7 bases, with 22 bases separating them. Germline-derived CDR1 and CDR2 are MDHEN and SYDVKM. In nucleotides, the CDR3 is TGTGCCACCCACGGTAGGGGCCGGGCCTCTGGCTACACCTTC. Its protein is CATHGRGRASGYTF.

The chain uses TRBV6-1 and TRBJ2-1; D perhaps matches TRBD1 (6 bases). Germline V lookup: CDR1 MNHNS, CDR2 SASEGT. This CDR3 contains 13 residues. The V and J ends lost 5 bases and 3 bases respectively, with 8 bases between them. The CDR3 bases are TGTGCCAGCAGTAACAGGGACTACAATGAGCAGTTCTTC. Translation gives CASSNRDYNEQFF.

V is TRBV19 and J is TRBJ1-1, with 9 bases identical to TRBD1. V trimming: 6 bases; J trimming: 1 base; junction bases outside the gene matches: 3. This CDR3 region has 14 residues. Germline V gene data show CDR1 as LNHDA and CDR2 as SQIVND (reference sequence). The CDR3 nucleotides read TGTGCCAGTAGGAAGGACAGGGGGAACACTGAAGCTTTCTTT. Translation gives CASRKDRGNTEAFF. The complete variable domain, with remaining parts taken from reference TRBV19 and TRBJ1-1, reads DGGITQSPKYLFRKEGQNVTLSCEQNLNHDAMYWYRQDPGQGLRLIYYSQIVNDFQKGDIAEGYSVSREKKESFPLTVTSAQKNPTAFYLCASRKDRGNTEAFFGQGTRLTVV.

V and J are TRBV4-2 and TRBJ1-4, with D possibly being TRBD1 (5 bases). CDR1 and CDR2 (germline): LGHNA, YNFKEQ. The CDR3 contains 14 residues. Trimming cost V 5 bases and J 6 bases, with 13 bases left between them. CDR3 sequence: CASSKGRGDEKLFF. The CDR3 DNA is TGTGCCAGCAGCAAGGGGAGGGGAGATGAAAAACTGTTTTTT.

The gene calls are TRBV5-1 and TRBJ2-3, with 12 bases that match TRBD2. Germline loops: CDR1 SGHRS, CDR2 YFSETQ. The V and J ends lost 4 bases and 0 bases, in that order; junction bases with no gene match: 12. The CDR3 is 19 residues long. The CDR3 DNA is TGCGCCAGCAGCCTACAACTAGCGGGAGGAATACTCAGCACAGATACGCAGTATTTT. Its translation: CASSLQLAGGILSTDTQYF. Looking up the rest from reference TRBV5-1 and TRBJ2-3 gives the full variable domain: KAGVTQTPRYLIKTRGQQVTLSCSPISGHRSVSWYQQTPGQGLQFLFEYFSETQRNKGNFPGRFSGRQFSNSRSEMNVSTLELGDSALYLCASSLQLAGGILSTDTQYFGPGTRLTVL.

The V gene is TRBV14, the J gene TRBJ2-5, with a possible D match to TRBD1 (5 bases). Per the germline V gene, CDR1 is SGHDN and CDR2 is FVKESK. This CDR3 region has 13 residues. Trimming took off 4 bases at V and 3 bases at J, with 9 bases between the two ends. The CDR3 DNA follows: TGTGCCAGCAGCCGCCGACAGAAAGAGACCCAGTACTTC. This sequence encodes CASSRRQKETQYF.

The CDR3 sequence is CSVQRGTTGETQYF. DNA for the CDR3: TGCAGCGTTCAGAGAGGGACTACAGGGGAGACCCAGTACTTC. The V and J genes are TRBV29-1 and TRBJ2-5; D is possibly TRBD2 (7 bases). The CDR3 is 14 residues long. Germline CDR1 and CDR2: SQVTM and ANQGSEA. The ends were cut back, 5 bases at V and 5 bases at J, with 18 bases in the middle.

This clone showed up just once. The chain uses TRBV30 and TRBJ2-6, with TRBD2 as a possible D gene (5 bases). The CDR3 totals 12 residues. Trimming pared 0 bases from V and 12 bases from J, leaving 9 bases between. Germline assignment: CDR1 GTSNPN and CDR2 SVGIG (reference sequence). The CDR3 spells CAWSVSGRVLTF. The CDR3 region has the DNA TGTGCCTGGAGTGTAAGCGGTCGCGTCCTGACTTTC.

This clone has a handful of counts. The chain couples TRBV7-8 to TRBJ1-6; perhaps TRBD1 as D (5 bases). V gave up 5 bases and J gave up 14 bases, with 13 bases separating them. Germline V CDR1 and CDR2: SGHVS, FQNEAQ. This CDR3 comprises 12 residues. CDR3 coding DNA: TGTGCCAGCAGCGAGACAGCAATCACCCTCCACTTT. Amino acid sequence: CASSETAITLHF.

This rearrangement joins TRBV9 to TRBJ2-2; D may be TRBD2 (6 bases). Looked up from germline, CDR1 is SGDLS and CDR2 is YYNGEE. The germline V and J ends were trimmed by 4 bases and 7 bases, with 23 bases remaining between them. The CDR3 has 17 residues. CDR3 sequence (DNA): TGTGCCAGCAGCACCTCGCGGGAATTCCTTTTTGACGGGGAGCTGTTTTTT. This translates into CASSTSREFLFDGELFF.

The chain recombines TRBV27 with TRBJ1-6, with D perhaps matching TRBD1 (5 bases). Germline V gives CDR1 MNHEY, CDR2 SMNVEV (reference sequence). Trimming removed 5 bases from V and 7 bases from J, with 15 bases in between. The CDR3 length is 15 residues. CDR3 loop: CASSPISPGNSPLHF. For the CDR3, the DNA is TGTGCCAGCAGTCCGATATCCCCAGGGAATTCACCCCTCCACTTT.

This clone has a handful of counts. V usage is TRBV7-2 and J usage is TRBJ2-7; TRBD2 is a possible D gene (6 bases). Per germline, CDR1 SGHTA and CDR2 FQGNSA. The CDR3 has 13 amino acids. V gave up 5 bases and J gave up 4 bases, with 12 bases separating them. CDR3 nucleotide sequence: TGTGCCAGCAGCACCGGGACTTTTTACGAGCAGTACTTC. Amino acids: CASSTGTFYEQYF.

This clone occurred once. The chain carries TRBV9 and TRBJ2-1, with a possible D match to TRBD2 (5 bases). The CDR3 consists of 15 residues. Trimming took 0 bases from V and 3 from J, leaving 10 bases between them. CDR1 and CDR2 from the germline V gene are SGDLS and YYNGEE. Here the CDR3 reads CASSVASSNYNEQFF. As DNA, the CDR3 is TGTGCCAGCAGCGTAGCTAGCAGTAACTACAATGAGCAGTTCTTC.

The chain employs TRBV28 and TRBJ1-2; possible D gene TRBD1, 5 bases. V gave up 7 bases and J gave up 2 bases, with 17 bases separating them. The CDR3 sequence is 15 residues long. The germline gives CDR1 MDHEN, CDR2 SYDVKM. CDR3 in amino acids: CASNYGLQENYGYTF. In nucleotides, the CDR3 is TGTGCCAGCAACTATGGACTACAGGAGAACTATGGCTACACCTTC.

This chain uses TRBV4-1 with TRBJ1-1, with a tentative D call TRBD1 (5 bases). V was pared by 1 base and J by 5 bases, with 11 bases between. This CDR3 comprises 14 residues. Germline-derived CDR1 and CDR2 are MGHRA and YSYEKL. CDR3 nucleotide sequence: TGCGCCAGCAGCCAAGGTCCCGGGACTACTGAAGCTTTCTTT. This gives the protein CASSQGPGTTEAFF.

The chain carries TRBV18 and TRBJ1-2; 7 bases line up with TRBD1. CDR3 size: 18 residues. CDR1 and CDR2 from the germline V gene are KGHSH and LQKENI. With 0 bases clipped from V and 3 bases from J, the junction kept 13 bases outside the gene matches. Written as DNA, the CDR3 is TGTGCCAGCTCACCACCGACGAGGGGAAGGGGGCGCGACTATGGCTACACCTTC. As protein: CASSPPTRGRGRDYGYTF.